This T cell receptor beta chain is from a study of CD8 T cells in Susac syndrome. Reverse transcription of about 0.5 to 1 ug RNA was carried out with random hexamers. TCRdb independently ran MiXCR on the immunoSEQ multiplex PCR reads; one entry per CDR3 protein. The sample yields roughly 110,000 distinct CDR3 sequences, 80% to 95% seen once. The V gene's germline CDR1 is DFQATT and CDR2 SNEGSKA (reference sequence). Trimming left V 3 bases short and J 2 bases short, with 10 bases between. This CDR3 has 13 residues. Sequencing was done on a sample of CD4+ T cells from PBMCs. The V and J genes are TRBV20-1 and TRBJ1-2, with a tentative D call TRBD1 (6 bases). This clonotype was sampled from a human donor in good health. This CDR3 is CSASYQGNYGYTF. The CDR3 nucleotides read TGCAGTGCTAGTTATCAGGGGAACTATGGCTACACCTTC.